This T cell receptor (beta chain) was identified in a study of shared clonotypes between healthy human individuals. Overall study: The donors, two women and a few men, were aged 18 to 49. Overall study findings and caveats: Estimated richness values were generally larger in naive subsets than in memory subsets. Sharing of clonotypes among donors was expected to vary with sequencing depth.

CD45RO-negative, CCR7-selected cells formed the naive CD8 fraction, which excluded terminally differentiated effector memory CD45RA+ cells. Comment on this clone: Its antigen is unidentified.

This was a deep-level run. Produced via immunoSEQ multiplex PCR; TCRdb's table is partial and in-frame only. This sample has about 2.1 million clones, with roughly 91% found just once. The clonotype comes from a young man in good health. Some clones in this sample may be carry-over from other donors' samples. Sample: naive CD8+ T cells from PBMCs.

The CDR3, as DNA: TGTGCCAGCTCCCCCCCGGACATTGTGAAGGTCGAGCAGTACTTC. This translates into CASSPPDIVKVEQYF. The chain links TRBV21-1 to TRBJ2-7; the table's D call TRBD1 went unverified against the DNA. TRBV21-1 is a known pseudogene. The CDR3 is made up of 15 amino acids.